Below are 9 T cell receptor beta chains sequenced from a single sample in a study of shared clonotypes between healthy human individuals. Assay: immunoSEQ multiplex PCR; the TCRdb copy retains only in-frame clones and omits some. The repertoire holds approximately 240,000 clones, with under 80% as singletons. The sequenced sample was memory CD4+ T cells sorted from blood. Subset of the sample: CD45RA-negative fraction. The receptors derive from a young man in good health.

The chain links TRBV5-6 to TRBJ2-5; TRBD2 agrees at 7 bases. The CDR3 consists of 14 residues. The J segment lost 5 bases and the V segment lost 9 bases, leaving 13 bases of the junction unmatched. Germline CDR1 SGHDT, CDR2 YYEEEE. CDR3 loop: CAISSAGRRETQYF. In nucleotides, the CDR3 is TGTGCCATATCTTCAGCGGGACGAAGGGAGACCCAGTACTTC.

The chain recombines TRBV10-1 with TRBJ2-1; unclear D gene. CDR1 WNHNN and CDR2 SYGVQD come from the germline V gene (reference sequence). Trimming took 5 bases from V and 13 from J, leaving 15 bases between them. This CDR3 has 12 amino acids. The chain's CDR3 is CASSTSSAAQFF. The DNA for the CDR3 is TGCGCCAGCAGTACATCCAGCGCCGCTCAGTTCTTC.

Of note for this clone: At one boundary the junction diverges from the germline segment, which might be a read error. The chain links TRBV6-6 to TRBJ1-1; D gene uncertain. The CDR3 is made up of 13 amino acids. In germline, CDR1 is MNHNY, CDR2 SVGAGI (reference sequence). The chain's CDR3 is CASTTDLKTEAFF. The CDR3 nucleotides read TGTGCCAGCACGACGGACTTGAAGACTGAAGCTTTCTTT.

CDR3 in DNA: TGTGCCAGCAGCCAAGGTGCGGCGCTAACTTCCACCGGGGAGCTGTTTTTT. It is translated as CASSQGAALTSTGELFF. This chain uses TRBV4-2 with TRBJ2-2; D unresolved. Germline V gene data show CDR1 as LGHNA and CDR2 as YNFKEQ. The CDR3 is 17 residues long. The V end lost 1 base, the J end lost 4 bases, and 16 bases lay between the germline ends.

This chain connects TRBV20-1 to TRBJ2-7; D is undetermined. CDR3 length: 11 amino acids. Trimming left V 7 bases short and J 5 bases short, with 12 bases between. The V gene's germline CDR1 is DFQATT and CDR2 SNEGSKA (reference sequence). This CDR3 is CSGSSNHEQYF. The DNA of the CDR3 is TGCAGTGGTAGTAGTAACCACGAGCAGTACTTC.

The V and J genes are TRBV18 and TRBJ2-1, with D perhaps matching TRBD2 (6 bases). Germline-derived CDR1 and CDR2 are KGHSH and LQKENI. Deletions cut 8 bases from V and 1 base from J, with 15 bases between. The CDR3 consists of 15 residues. CDR3 nucleotide sequence: TGTGCCAGCCACACAAGACTAGGATCCTACAATGAGCAGTTCTTC. Its protein product is CASHTRLGSYNEQFF.

The rearrangement joins TRBV6-1 to TRBJ1-1, with TRBD1 as a possible D gene (5 bases). The CDR3 consists of 14 residues. Trimming pared 2 bases from V and 5 bases from J, leaving 12 bases between. Germline assignment: CDR1 MNHNS and CDR2 SASEGT. Here the CDR3 DNA reads TGTGCCAGCAGTGAATCTAGGGGTTATACTGAAGCTTTCTTT. Residues: CASSESRGYTEAFF.

This chain joins TRBV6-1 and TRBJ2-5; the match to TRBD2 covers 12 bases. The trim removed 7 bases at V and 5 bases at J, leaving 8 bases unmatched. CDR1 and CDR2 (germline): MNHNS, SASEGT. CDR3 length: 15 residues. CDR3 amino acids: CASNPTSGRIETQYF. In nucleotides, the CDR3 is TGTGCCAGCAACCCAACTAGCGGGAGGATCGAGACCCAGTACTTC.

The rearrangement uses TRBV4-1 and TRBJ2-7; 7 nucleotides line up with TRBD2. Germline V gene data show CDR1 as MGHRA and CDR2 as YSYEKL. The CDR3 totals 15 residues. Trimming removed 4 bases from V and 5 bases from J; junction bases left unmatched: 11. The CDR3, as DNA: TGCGCCAGCAGCCGAGGGAGTGGACTAGTTGACGAGCAGTACTTC. It encodes CASSRGSGLVDEQYF.